What follows are 8 T cell receptor beta chains derived from one specimen sequenced in a study of cytomegalovirus exposure and HLA in healthy donors (dated by TCRdb to the late 2010s). Libraries were built with the immunoSEQ multiplex PCR assay. For the multiplex PCR, a mixture combining 60 forward primers for TCR Vbeta segments and 13 reverse primers for TCR Jbeta segments was used. TCRdb provides this immuneACCESS table in a form limited to in-frame rearrangements. Some clones are lacking; in checked studies, under half of them reflect an unresolved V gene, and why the rest are absent is not known. Within this sample are some 190,000 clones, with about 82% of them counted one time only. The ten largest clonotypes hold roughly 2.3% of the sample. The sample comprised PBMCs. Source of these receptors: a male donor in good health and CMV-seronegative.

V usage is TRBV14 and J usage is TRBJ2-5; D is uncertain. This CDR3 has 12 residues. The germline V and J ends were trimmed by 2 bases and 9 bases, with 10 bases remaining between them. The germline V gene encodes CDR1 SGHDN and CDR2 FVKESK. The CDR3 DNA is TGTGCCAGCAGCCAATCTGCGATGTCCCAGTACTTC. Its translation: CASSQSAMSQYF.

The J gene is TRBJ2-3, the V gene TRBV6-6; D may be TRBD2 (6 bases). Germline-derived CDR1 and CDR2 are MNHNY and SVGAGI (reference sequence). Between the trimmed V and J ends, which lost 8 bases and 0 bases, there was a span of 15 bases. The CDR3 loop spans 15 amino acids. CDR3 protein: CASRQGGGSTDTQYF. CDR3 coding DNA: TGTGCCAGCCGCCAAGGTGGGGGGAGCACAGATACGCAGTATTTT.

This clone was seen once. The rearrangement uses TRBV5-1 and TRBJ2-1, with 10 positions matching TRBD1. There are 16 residues in the CDR3. The germline CDR1 and CDR2 sequences are SGHRS and YFSETQ. The junction had 9 bases not matched to a gene; V was cut back by 0 bases and J by 9 bases. CDR3 residues: CASSLGTGGGHGEQFF. For the CDR3, the DNA is TGCGCCAGCAGCTTGGGGACAGGGGGGGGACACGGTGAGCAGTTCTTC.

The chain joins TRBV5-6 to TRBJ1-5; TRBD1 aligns across 10 bases. V trimming: 4 bases; J trimming: 7 bases; junction bases outside the gene matches: 5. Germline loops: CDR1 SGHDT, CDR2 YYEEEE. The CDR3 extends over 14 amino acids. The CDR3 reads CASSEGTGVQPQHF. The CDR3 DNA is TGTGCCAGCAGCGAGGGGACAGGGGTACAGCCCCAGCATTTT.

The chain carries TRBV5-1 and TRBJ2-5; 16 bases are shared with TRBD2. Germline CDR1 SGHRS, CDR2 YFSETQ. Trimming removed 3 bases from V and 5 bases from J; junction bases left unmatched: 1. The CDR3 spans 15 residues. DNA for the CDR3: TGCGCCAGCAGCTGGGGACTAGCGGGAGGGGAGACCCAGTACTTC. This translates into CASSWGLAGGETQYF.

The chain joins TRBV7-9 to TRBJ2-7; TRBD2 matches at 11 bases. This CDR3 has 15 residues. J lost 6 bases, V lost 3 bases, and 7 bases had no gene match. The V gene's germline CDR1 is SEHNR and CDR2 FQNEAQ (reference sequence). The CDR3 coding sequence is TGTGCCAGCAGCTTTCCCCTAGCGGGAGGCGGCGAGCAGTACTTC. This encodes CASSFPLAGGGEQYF.

The V call is TRBV7-9, the J call TRBJ2-3, with 8 bases matching TRBD1. The J segment lost 4 bases and the V segment lost 5 bases, leaving 8 bases of the junction unmatched. This CDR3 has 15 amino acids. CDR1 and CDR2 (germline): SEHNR, FQNEAQ (reference sequence). The CDR3 sequence: CASSPTGGMADTQYF. In DNA form, the CDR3 reads TGTGCCAGCAGCCCCACAGGGGGAATGGCAGATACGCAGTATTTT.

The V and J genes are TRBV5-1 and TRBJ1-4; the D gene is possibly TRBD1 (6 bases). Germline assignment: CDR1 SGHRS and CDR2 YFSETQ. The V gene lost 0 bases and the J gene lost 10 bases, with 16 bases spanning the gap. This CDR3 has 15 residues. CDR3 sequence reads: CASSLVQGMGTKLFF. DNA for the CDR3: TGCGCCAGCAGCTTGGTACAGGGAATGGGAACAAAACTGTTTTTT.